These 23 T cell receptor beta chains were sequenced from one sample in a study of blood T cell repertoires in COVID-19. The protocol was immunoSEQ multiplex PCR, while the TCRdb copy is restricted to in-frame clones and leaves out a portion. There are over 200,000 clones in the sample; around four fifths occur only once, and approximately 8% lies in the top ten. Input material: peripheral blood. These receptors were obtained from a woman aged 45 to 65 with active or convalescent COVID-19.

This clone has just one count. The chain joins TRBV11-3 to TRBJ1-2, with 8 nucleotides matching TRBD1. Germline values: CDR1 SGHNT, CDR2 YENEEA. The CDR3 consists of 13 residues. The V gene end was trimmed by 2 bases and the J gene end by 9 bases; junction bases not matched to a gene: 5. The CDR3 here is CASSLSGGGSYTF. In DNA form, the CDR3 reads TGTGCCAGCAGCTTATCAGGGGGCGGGAGCTACACCTTC.

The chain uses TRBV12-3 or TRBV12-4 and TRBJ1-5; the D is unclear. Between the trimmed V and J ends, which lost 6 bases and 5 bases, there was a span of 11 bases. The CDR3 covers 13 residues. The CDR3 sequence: CASSFGWDQPQHF. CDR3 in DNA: TGTGCCAGCAGCTTCGGGTGGGATCAGCCCCAGCATTTT.

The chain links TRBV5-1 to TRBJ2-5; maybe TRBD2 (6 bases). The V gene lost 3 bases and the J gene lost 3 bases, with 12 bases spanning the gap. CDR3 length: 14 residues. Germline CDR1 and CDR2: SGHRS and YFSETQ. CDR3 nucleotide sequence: TGCGCCAGCAGCTGGTACACGGGAGAAGAGACCCAGTACTTC. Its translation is CASSWYTGEETQYF.

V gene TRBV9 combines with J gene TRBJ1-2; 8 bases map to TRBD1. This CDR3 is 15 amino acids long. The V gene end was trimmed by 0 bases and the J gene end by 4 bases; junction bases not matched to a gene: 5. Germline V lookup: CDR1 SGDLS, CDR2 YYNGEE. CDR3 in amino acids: CASSVGWTGFYGYTF. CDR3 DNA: TGTGCCAGCAGCGTAGGTTGGACAGGGTTCTATGGCTACACCTTC.

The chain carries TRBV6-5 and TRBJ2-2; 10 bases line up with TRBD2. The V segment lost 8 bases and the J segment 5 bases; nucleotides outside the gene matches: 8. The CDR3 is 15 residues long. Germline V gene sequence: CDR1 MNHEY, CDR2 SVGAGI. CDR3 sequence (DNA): TGTGCCAGCTCGGGTCTAGCGGGAGAGACCGGGGAGCTGTTTTTT. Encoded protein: CASSGLAGETGELFF.

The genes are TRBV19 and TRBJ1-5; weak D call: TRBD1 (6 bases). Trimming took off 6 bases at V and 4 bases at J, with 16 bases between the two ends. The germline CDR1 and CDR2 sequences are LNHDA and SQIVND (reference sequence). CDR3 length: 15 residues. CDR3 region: CASRDSPKGNQPQHF. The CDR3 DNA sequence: TGTGCCAGTAGGGACAGTCCTAAGGGGAATCAGCCCCAGCATTTT.

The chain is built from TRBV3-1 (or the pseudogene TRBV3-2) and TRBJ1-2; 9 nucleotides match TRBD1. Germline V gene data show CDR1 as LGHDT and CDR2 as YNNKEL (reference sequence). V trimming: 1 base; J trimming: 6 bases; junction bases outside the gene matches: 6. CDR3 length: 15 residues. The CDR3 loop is CASSQVWTGVDGYTF. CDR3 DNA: TGTGCCAGCAGCCAAGTGTGGACAGGGGTAGATGGCTACACCTTC.

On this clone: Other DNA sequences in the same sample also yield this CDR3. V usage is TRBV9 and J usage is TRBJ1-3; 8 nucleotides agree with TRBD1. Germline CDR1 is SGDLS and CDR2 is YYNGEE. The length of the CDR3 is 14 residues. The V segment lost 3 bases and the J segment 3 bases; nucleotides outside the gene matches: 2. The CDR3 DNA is TGTGCCAGCAGCGCGGACAGGGATGGAAACACCATATATTTT. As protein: CASSADRDGNTIYF.

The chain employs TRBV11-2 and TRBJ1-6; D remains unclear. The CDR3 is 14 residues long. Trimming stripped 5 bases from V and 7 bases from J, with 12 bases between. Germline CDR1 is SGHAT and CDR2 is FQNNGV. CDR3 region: CASSPGRNNSPLHF. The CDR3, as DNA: TGTGCCAGCAGCCCCGGCAGGAACAATTCACCCCTCCACTTT.

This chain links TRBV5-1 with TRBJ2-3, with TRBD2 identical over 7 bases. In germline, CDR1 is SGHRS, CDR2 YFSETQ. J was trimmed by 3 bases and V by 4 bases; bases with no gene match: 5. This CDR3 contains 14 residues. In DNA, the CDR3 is TGCGCCAGCAGCAGCGGGGCCATAACAGATACGCAGTATTTT. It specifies CASSSGAITDTQYF.

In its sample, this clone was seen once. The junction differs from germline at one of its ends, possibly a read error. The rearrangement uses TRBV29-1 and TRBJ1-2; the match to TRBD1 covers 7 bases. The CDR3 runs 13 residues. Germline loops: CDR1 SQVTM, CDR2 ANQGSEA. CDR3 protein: CSVGQVGQVGDTF. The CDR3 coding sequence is TGCAGCGTCGGACAGGTTGGGCAGGTTGGCGACACCTTC.

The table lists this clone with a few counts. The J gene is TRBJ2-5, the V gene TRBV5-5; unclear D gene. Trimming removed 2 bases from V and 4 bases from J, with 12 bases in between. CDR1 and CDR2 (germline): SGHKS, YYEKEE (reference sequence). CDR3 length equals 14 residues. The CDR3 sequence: CASSFTFPRETQYF. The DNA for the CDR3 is TGTGCCAGCAGCTTCACCTTCCCCAGAGAGACCCAGTACTTC.

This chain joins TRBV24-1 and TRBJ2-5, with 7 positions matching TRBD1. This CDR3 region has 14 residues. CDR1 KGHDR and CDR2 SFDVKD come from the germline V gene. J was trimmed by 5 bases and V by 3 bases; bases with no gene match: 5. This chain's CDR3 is CATSDRQGRETQYF. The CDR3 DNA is TGTGCCACCAGTGATAGACAGGGTCGGGAGACCCAGTACTTC.

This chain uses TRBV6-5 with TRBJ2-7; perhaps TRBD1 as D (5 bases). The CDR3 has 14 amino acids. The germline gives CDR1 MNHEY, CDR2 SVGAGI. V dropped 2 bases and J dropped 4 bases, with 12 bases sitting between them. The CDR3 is CASSYDMTAYEQYF. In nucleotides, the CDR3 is TGTGCCAGCAGTTACGATATGACAGCTTACGAGCAGTACTTC.

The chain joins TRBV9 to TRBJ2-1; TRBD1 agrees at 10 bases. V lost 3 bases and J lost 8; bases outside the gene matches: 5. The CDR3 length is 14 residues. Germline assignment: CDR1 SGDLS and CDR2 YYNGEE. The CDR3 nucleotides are TGTGCCAGCAGCGCTCGGGACAGGGGACATGAGCAGTTCTTC. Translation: CASSARDRGHEQFF.

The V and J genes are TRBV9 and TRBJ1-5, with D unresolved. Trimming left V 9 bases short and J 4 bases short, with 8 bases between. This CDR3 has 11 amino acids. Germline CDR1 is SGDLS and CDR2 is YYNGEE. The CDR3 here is CAKGENQPQHF. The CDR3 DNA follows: TGTGCCAAAGGAGAAAATCAGCCCCAGCATTTT.

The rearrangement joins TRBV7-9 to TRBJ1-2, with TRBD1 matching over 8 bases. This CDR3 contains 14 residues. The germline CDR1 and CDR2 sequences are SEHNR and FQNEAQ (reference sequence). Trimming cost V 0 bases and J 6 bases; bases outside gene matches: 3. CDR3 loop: CASSLAGQGDGYTF. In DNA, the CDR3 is TGTGCCAGCAGCTTAGCTGGACAGGGTGATGGCTACACCTTC.

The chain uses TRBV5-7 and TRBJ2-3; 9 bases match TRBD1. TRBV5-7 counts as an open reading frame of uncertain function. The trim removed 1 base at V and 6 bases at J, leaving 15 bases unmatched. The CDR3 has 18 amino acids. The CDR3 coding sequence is TGTGCCAGCAGCTTGAACAGGGGGCATCGATGCGCGGTGGATACGCAGTATTTT. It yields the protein CASSLNRGHRCAVDTQYF.

CDR3 DNA: TGTGCCGCGGGACCCAGGGAAAAACTGTTTTTT. Protein: CAAGPREKLFF. V is TRBV25-1 and J is TRBJ1-4, with D maybe TRBD1 (5 bases). The CDR3 has 11 residues. The ends were cut back, 11 bases at V and 8 bases at J, with 12 bases in the middle. Germline V gene lookup returns CDR1 MGHDK and CDR2 SYGVNS.

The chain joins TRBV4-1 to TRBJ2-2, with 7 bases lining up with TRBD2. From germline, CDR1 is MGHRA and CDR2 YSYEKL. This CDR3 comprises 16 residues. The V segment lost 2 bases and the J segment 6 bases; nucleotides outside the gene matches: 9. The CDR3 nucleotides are TGCGCCAGCAGCCAACCCGGGACTAAACGACCCGGGGAGCTGTTTTTT. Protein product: CASSQPGTKRPGELFF.

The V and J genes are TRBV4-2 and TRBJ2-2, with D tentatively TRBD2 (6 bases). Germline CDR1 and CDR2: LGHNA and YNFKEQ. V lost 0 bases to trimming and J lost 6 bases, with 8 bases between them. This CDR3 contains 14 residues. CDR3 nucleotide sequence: TGTGCCAGCAGCCAAGATTGGGAGGCCGGGGAGCTGTTTTTT. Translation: CASSQDWEAGELFF.

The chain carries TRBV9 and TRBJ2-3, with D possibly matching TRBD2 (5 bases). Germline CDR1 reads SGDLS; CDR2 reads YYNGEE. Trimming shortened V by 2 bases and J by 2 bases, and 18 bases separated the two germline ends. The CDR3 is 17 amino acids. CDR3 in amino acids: CASSVGVGRQSTDTQYF. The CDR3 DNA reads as TGTGCCAGCAGCGTGGGAGTCGGACGGCAGTCCACAGATACGCAGTATTTT.

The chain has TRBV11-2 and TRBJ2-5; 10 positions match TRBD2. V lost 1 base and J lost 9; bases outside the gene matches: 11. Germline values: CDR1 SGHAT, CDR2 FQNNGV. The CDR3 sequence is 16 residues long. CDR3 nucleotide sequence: TGTGCCAGCAGCTTAGGTGGGCTAGCGGGGGATGAGGCCCAGTACTTC. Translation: CASSLGGLAGDEAQYF.